What follows are 3 T cell receptor beta chains derived from one specimen sequenced in a study of brain T cells in children with intractable seizures. As to time point: blood from clinic visit 5 months post-surgery; TSC patient then seizure free. Clones were read by immunoSEQ multiplex PCR, and TCRdb kept only the in-frame ones, dropping some. The data hold around 340,000 clones, with about 94% observed a single time. Here the sequenced sample was peripheral blood, taken less than 6 months after surgery. The receptors were gathered from a boy under two years old with tuberous sclerosis and intractable seizures.

V usage is TRBV5-4 and J usage is TRBJ2-1; TRBD2 aligns across 9 bases. This CDR3 is 18 amino acids long. Trimming took 0 bases from V and 3 from J; bases not matched to a gene: 10. The germline gives CDR1 SGHNT, CDR2 YYREEE (reference sequence). The CDR3 DNA is TGTGCCAGCAGCTTGGCCTGGGGCGGGGGGGCCTTCTACAATGAGCAGTTCTTC. This translates into CASSLAWGGGAFYNEQFF.

The chain is built from TRBV3-1 (or the pseudogene TRBV3-2) and TRBJ2-7; D gene ambiguous. Trimming took 7 bases from V and 0 from J, leaving 19 bases between them. Germline V gene data show CDR1 as LGHDT and CDR2 as YNNKEL (reference sequence). This CDR3 has 16 amino acids. CDR3 in DNA: TGTGCCAGCAAACGCGCAGACGGTTCCAGCTCCTACGAGCAGTACTTC. It translates to CASKRADGSSSYEQYF.

Turning to this clone: Other DNA sequences in the same sample also yield this CDR3. The gene calls are TRBV2 and TRBJ2-2, with D unresolved. The V end lost 8 bases, the J end lost 7 bases, and 14 bases lay between the germline ends. This CDR3 contains 13 residues. Per the germline V gene, CDR1 is SNHLY and CDR2 is FYNNEI. As DNA, the CDR3 is TGTGCCAGCGGGAAGACTCCCGTCGGGGAGCTGTTTTTT. This gives the protein CASGKTPVGELFF.